Sequencing of this TCR beta chain was carried out in a study of spatial heterogeneity in lung cancer. Overall study: Sequence detection consistently recorded a greater number of beta-chain than alpha-chain sequences. Unique TCR and UMI combinations averaged more than ten appearances each in raw reads.

Study-wide results and limits: Relative to follow-up, resection was when ubiquitous expanded tumor TCRs appeared more in blood.

Every cDNA TCR molecule received its own unique molecular identifier. TCRdb processed the 5' RACE reads anew with MiXCR; each CDR3 protein has one entry. The table shows 110,000 or so distinct CDR3 sequences, with 10% to 14% occurring only once. Time point indicated: blood at routine non-recurrence follow-up after resection. As concerns this clonotype: Its antigen remains unknown.

The sequence was collected from a female donor with early-stage non-small cell lung cancer. The sequences come from PBMCs, collected at follow-up.

The CDR3 spells CASSRLAGRETQYF. CDR3 sequence (DNA): TGTGCCAGCAGCAGACTAGCGGGAAGAGAGACCCAGTACTTC. This chain uses TRBV9 with TRBJ2-5, with 11 bases fitting TRBD2. V lost 4 bases, J lost 4 bases, and 3 bases stayed unmatched. The germline V gene encodes CDR1 SGDLS and CDR2 YYNGEE. The CDR3 has 14 amino acids. The full variable domain, completed using reference TRBV9 and TRBJ2-5, is DSGVTQTPKHLITATGQRVTLRCSPRSGDLSVYWYQQSLDQGLQFLIQYYNGEERAKGNILERFSAQQFPDLHSELNLSSLELGDSALYFCASSRLAGRETQYFGPGTRLLVL.